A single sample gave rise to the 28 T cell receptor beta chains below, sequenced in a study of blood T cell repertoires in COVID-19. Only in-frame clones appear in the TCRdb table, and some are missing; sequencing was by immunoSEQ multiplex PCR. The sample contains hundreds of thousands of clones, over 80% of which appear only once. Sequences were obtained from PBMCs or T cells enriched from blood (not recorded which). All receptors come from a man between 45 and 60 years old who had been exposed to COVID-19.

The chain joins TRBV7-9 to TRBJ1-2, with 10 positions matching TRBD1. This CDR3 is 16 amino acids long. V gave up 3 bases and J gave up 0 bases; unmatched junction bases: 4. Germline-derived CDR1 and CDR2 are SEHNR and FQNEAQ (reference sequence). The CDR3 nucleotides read TGTGCCAGCAGCTTTTTGACAGGGGGCCCTAACTATGGCTACACCTTC. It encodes CASSFLTGGPNYGYTF. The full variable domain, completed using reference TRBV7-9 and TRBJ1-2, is DTGVSQNPRHKITKRGQNVTFRCDPISEHNRLYWYRQTLGQGPEFLTYFQNEAQLEKSRLLSDRFSAERPKGSFSTLEIQRTEQGDSAMYLCASSFLTGGPNYGYTFGSGTRLTVV.

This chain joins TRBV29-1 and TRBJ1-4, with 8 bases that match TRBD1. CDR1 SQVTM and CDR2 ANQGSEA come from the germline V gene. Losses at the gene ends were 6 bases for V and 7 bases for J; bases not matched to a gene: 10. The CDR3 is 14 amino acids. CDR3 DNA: TGCAGCGTCCGGCCTGACAGGGGCGGTGAAAAACTGTTTTTT. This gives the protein CSVRPDRGGEKLFF. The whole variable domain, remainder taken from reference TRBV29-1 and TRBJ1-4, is SAVISQKPSRDICQRGTSLTIQCQVDSQVTMMFWYRQQPGQSLTLIATANQGSEATYESGFVIDKFPISRPNLTFSTLTVSNMSPEDSSIYLCSVRPDRGGEKLFFGSGTQLSVL.

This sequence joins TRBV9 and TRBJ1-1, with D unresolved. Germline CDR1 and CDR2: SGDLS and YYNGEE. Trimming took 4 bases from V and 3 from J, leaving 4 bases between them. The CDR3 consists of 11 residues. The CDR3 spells CASSPYTEAFF. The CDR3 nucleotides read TGTGCCAGCAGCCCCTACACTGAAGCTTTCTTT.

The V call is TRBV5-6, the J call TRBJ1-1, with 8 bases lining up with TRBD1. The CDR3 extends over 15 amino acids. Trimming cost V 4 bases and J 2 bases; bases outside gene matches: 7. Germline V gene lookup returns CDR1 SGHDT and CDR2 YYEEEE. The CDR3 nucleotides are TGTGCCAGCAGCATTCTGGACAGGGTTAACACTGAAGCTTTCTTT. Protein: CASSILDRVNTEAFF. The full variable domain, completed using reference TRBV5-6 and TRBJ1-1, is DAGVTQSPTHLIKTRGQQVTLRCSPKSGHDTVSWYQQALGQGPQFIFQYYEEEERQRGNFPDRFSGHQFPNYSSELNVNALLLGDSALYLCASSILDRVNTEAFFGQGTRLTVV.

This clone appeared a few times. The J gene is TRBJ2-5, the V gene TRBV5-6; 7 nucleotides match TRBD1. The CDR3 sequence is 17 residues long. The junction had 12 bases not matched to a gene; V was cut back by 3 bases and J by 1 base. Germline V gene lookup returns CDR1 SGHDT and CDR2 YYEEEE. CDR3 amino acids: CASSSNTGELFQETQYF. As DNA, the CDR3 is TGTGCCAGCAGCTCAAATACAGGGGAACTGTTCCAAGAGACCCAGTACTTC. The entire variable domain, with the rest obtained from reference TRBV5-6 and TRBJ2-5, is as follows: DAGVTQSPTHLIKTRGQQVTLRCSPKSGHDTVSWYQQALGQGPQFIFQYYEEEERQRGNFPDRFSGHQFPNYSSELNVNALLLGDSALYLCASSSNTGELFQETQYFGPGTRLLVL.

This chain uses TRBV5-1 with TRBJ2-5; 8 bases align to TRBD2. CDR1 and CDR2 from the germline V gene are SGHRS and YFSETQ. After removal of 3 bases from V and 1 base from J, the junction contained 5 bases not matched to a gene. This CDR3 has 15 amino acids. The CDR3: CASSWGTSGQETQYF. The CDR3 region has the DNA TGCGCCAGCAGCTGGGGGACTAGTGGCCAAGAGACCCAGTACTTC.

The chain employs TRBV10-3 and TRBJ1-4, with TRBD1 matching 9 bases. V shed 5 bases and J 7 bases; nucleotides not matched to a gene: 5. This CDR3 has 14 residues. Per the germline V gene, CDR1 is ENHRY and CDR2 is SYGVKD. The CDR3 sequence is CAISPGQGGEKLFF. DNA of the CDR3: TGTGCCATCAGTCCGGGACAGGGAGGTGAAAAACTGTTTTTT.

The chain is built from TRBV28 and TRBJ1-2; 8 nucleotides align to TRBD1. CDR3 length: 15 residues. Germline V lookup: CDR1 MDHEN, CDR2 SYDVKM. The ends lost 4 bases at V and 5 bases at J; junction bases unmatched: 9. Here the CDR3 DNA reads TGTGCCAGCAGTTCTCTCTCAGGGGGCTTTTATGGCTACACCTTC. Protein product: CASSSLSGGFYGYTF.

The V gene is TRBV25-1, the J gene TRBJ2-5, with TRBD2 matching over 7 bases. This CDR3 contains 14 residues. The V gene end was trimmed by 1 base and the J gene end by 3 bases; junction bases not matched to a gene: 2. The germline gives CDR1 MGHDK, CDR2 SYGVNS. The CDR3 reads CASSELGGEETQYF. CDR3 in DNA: TGTGCCAGCAGTGAATTGGGGGGGGAAGAGACCCAGTACTTC.

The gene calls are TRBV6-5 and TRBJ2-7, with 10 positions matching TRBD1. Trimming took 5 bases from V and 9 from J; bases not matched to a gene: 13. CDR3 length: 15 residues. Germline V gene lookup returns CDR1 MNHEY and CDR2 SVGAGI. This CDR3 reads CASSRVRDRGSWQYF. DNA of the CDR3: TGTGCCAGCAGTAGAGTCCGGGACAGGGGCTCATGGCAGTACTTC.

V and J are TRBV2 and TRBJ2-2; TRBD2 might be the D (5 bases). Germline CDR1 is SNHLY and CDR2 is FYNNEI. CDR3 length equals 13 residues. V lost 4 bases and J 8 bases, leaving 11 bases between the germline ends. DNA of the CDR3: TGTGCCAGCAGTGGAGGGCAGCAAGGGGAGCTGTTTTTT. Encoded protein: CASSGGQQGELFF.

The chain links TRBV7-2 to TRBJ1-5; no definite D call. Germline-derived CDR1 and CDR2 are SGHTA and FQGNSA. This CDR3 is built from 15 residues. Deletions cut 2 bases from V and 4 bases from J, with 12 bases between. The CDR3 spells CASSLMAGTNQPQHF. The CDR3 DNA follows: TGTGCCAGCAGCTTAATGGCAGGAACAAATCAGCCCCAGCATTTT.

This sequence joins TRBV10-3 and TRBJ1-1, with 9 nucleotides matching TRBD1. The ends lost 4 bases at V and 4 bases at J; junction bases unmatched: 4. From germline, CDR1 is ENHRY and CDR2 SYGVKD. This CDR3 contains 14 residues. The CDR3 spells CAISGGDRATEAFF. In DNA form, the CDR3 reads TGTGCCATCAGTGGGGGGGACAGGGCCACTGAAGCTTTCTTT.

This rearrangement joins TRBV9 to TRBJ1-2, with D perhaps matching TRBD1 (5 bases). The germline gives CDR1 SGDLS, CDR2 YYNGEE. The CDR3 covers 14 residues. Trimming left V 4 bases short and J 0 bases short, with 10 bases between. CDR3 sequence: CASSTGTANYGYTF. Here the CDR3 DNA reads TGTGCCAGCAGCACCGGGACTGCTAACTATGGCTACACCTTC.

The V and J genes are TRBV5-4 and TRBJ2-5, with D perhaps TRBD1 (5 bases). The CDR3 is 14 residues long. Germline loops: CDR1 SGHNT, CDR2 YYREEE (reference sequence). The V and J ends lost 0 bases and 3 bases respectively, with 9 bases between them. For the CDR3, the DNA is TGTGCCAGCAGCTTGGCCGCGACAGAAGAGACCCAGTACTTC. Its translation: CASSLAATEETQYF.

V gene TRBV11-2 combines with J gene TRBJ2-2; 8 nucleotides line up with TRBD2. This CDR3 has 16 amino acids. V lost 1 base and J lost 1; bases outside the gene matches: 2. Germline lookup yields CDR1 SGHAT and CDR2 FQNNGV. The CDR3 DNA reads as TGTGCCAGCAGCTTAGTTCTAGCGGGGAACACCGGGGAGCTGTTTTTT. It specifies CASSLVLAGNTGELFF.

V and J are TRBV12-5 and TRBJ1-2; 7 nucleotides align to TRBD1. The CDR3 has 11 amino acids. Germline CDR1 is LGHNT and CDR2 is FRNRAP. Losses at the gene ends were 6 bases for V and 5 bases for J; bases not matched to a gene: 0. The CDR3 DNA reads TGTGCTAGTGGGACAGGGTATGGCTACACCTTC. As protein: CASGTGYGYTF.

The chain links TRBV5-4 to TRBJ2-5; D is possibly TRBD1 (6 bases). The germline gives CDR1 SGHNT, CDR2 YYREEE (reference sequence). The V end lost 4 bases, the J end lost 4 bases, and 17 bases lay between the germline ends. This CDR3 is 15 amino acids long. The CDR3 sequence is CASSPTQGIGETQYF. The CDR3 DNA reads TGTGCCAGCAGCCCCACCCAGGGGATTGGAGAGACCCAGTACTTC.

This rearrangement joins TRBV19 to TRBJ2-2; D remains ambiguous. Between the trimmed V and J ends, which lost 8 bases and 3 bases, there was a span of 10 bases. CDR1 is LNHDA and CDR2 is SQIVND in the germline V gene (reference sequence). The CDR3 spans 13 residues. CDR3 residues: CASVGDHTGELFF. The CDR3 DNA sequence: TGTGCCAGTGTCGGTGATCACACCGGGGAGCTGTTTTTT. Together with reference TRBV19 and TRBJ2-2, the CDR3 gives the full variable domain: DGGITQSPKYLFRKEGQNVTLSCEQNLNHDAMYWYRQDPGQGLRLIYYSQIVNDFQKGDIAEGYSVSREKKESFPLTVTSAQKNPTAFYLCASVGDHTGELFFGEGSRLTVL.

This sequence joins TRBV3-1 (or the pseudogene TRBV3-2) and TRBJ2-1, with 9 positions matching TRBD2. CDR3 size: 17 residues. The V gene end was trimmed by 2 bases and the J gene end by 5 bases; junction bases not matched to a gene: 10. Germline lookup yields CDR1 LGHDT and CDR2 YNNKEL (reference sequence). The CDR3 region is CASSQSGRGGAHNEQFF. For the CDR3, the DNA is TGTGCCAGCAGCCAAAGCGGGCGGGGGGGAGCTCACAATGAGCAGTTCTTC.

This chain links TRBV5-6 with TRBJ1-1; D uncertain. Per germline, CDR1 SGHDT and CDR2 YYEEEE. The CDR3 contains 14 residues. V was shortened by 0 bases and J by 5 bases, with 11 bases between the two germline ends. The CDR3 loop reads CASSLVGVGTEAFF. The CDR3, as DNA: TGTGCCAGCAGCTTGGTCGGGGTGGGGACTGAAGCTTTCTTT.

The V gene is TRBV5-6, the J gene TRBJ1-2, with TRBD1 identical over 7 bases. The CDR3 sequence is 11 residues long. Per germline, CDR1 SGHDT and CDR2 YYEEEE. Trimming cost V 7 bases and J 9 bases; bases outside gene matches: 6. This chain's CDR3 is CASFTTGSYTF. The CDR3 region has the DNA TGTGCCAGCTTCACGACAGGGAGCTACACCTTC. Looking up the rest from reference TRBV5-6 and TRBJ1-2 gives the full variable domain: DAGVTQSPTHLIKTRGQQVTLRCSPKSGHDTVSWYQQALGQGPQFIFQYYEEEERQRGNFPDRFSGHQFPNYSSELNVNALLLGDSALYLCASFTTGSYTFGSGTRLTVV.

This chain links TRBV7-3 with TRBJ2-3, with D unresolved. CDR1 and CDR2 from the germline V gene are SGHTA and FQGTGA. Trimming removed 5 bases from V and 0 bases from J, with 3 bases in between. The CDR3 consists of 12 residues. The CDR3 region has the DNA TGTGCCAGCAGCGCGAGCACAGATACGCAGTATTTT. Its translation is CASSASTDTQYF.

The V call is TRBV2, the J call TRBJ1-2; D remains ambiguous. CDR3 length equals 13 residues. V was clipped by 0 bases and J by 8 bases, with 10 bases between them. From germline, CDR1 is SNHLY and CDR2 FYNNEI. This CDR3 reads CASSEARTGGYTF. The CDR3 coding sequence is TGTGCCAGCAGTGAAGCGCGAACGGGAGGCTACACCTTC. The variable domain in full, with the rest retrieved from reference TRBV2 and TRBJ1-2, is EPEVTQTPSHQVTQMGQEVILRCVPISNHLYFYWYRQILGQKVEFLVSFYNNEISEKSEIFDDQFSVERPDGSNFTLKIRSTKLEDSAMYFCASSEARTGGYTFGSGTRLTVV.

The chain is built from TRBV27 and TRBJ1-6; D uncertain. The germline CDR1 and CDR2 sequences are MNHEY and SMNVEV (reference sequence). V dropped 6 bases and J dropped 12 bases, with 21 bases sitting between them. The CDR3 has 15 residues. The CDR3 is CASSLLSSGLLPLHF. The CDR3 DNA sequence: TGTGCCAGCAGCCTGCTAAGCTCAGGATTATTACCCCTCCACTTT.

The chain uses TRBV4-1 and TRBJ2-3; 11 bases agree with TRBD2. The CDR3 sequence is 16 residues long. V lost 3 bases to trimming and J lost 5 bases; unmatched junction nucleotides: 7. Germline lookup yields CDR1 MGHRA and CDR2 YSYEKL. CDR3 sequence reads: CASSQGSGRAVDTQYF. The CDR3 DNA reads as TGCGCCAGCAGCCAGGGTAGCGGGAGGGCCGTAGATACGCAGTATTTT.

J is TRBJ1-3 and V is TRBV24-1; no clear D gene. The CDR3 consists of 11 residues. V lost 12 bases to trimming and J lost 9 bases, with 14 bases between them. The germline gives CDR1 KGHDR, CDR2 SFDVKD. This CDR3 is CARGGRSTIYF. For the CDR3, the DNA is TGTGCCCGGGGTGGTCGGTCCACCATATATTTT.

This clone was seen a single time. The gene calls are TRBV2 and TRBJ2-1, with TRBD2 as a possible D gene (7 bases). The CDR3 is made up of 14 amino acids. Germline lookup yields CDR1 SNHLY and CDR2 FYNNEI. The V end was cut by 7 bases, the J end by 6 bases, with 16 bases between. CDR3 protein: CASTNQGGANEQFF. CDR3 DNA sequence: TGTGCCAGCACTAACCAAGGGGGGGCCAATGAGCAGTTCTTC. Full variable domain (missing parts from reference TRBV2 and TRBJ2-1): EPEVTQTPSHQVTQMGQEVILRCVPISNHLYFYWYRQILGQKVEFLVSFYNNEISEKSEIFDDQFSVERPDGSNFTLKIRSTKLEDSAMYFCASTNQGGANEQFFGPGTRLTVL.